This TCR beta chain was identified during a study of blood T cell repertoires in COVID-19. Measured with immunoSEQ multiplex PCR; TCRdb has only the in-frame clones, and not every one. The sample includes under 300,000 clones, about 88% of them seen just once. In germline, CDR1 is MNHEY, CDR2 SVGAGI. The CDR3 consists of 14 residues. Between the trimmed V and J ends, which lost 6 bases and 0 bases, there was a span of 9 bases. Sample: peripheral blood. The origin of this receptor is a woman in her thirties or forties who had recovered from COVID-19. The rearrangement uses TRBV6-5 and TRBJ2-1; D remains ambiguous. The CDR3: CASRGVYSYNEQFF. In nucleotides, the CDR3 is TGTGCCAGCAGAGGAGTATACTCCTACAATGAGCAGTTCTTC.